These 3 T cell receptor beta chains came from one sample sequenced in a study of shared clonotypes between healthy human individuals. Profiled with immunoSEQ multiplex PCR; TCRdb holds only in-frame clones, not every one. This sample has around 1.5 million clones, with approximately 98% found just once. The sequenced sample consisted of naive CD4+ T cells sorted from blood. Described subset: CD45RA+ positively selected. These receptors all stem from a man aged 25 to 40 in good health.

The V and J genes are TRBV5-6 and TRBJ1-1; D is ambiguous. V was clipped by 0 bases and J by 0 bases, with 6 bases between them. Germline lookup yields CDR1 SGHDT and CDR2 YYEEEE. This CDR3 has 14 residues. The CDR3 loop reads CASSLDGMNTEAFF. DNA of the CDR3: TGTGCCAGCAGCTTGGACGGAATGAACACTGAAGCTTTCTTT.

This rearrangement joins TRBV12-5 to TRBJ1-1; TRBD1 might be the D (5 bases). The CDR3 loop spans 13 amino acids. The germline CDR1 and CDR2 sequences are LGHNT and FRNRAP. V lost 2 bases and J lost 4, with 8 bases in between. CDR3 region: CASGLSGRTEAFF. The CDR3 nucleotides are TGTGCTAGTGGTTTGTCGGGGCGCACTGAAGCTTTCTTT.

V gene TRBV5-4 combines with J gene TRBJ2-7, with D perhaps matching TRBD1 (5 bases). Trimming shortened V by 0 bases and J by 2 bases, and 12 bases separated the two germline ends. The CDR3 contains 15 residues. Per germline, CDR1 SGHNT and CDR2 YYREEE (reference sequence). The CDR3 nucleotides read TGTGCCAGCAGCTTGGGTGTGACAGAAACCTACGAGCAGTACTTC. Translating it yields CASSLGVTETYEQYF.